This TCR beta chain was documented in a study of Ad26.COV2.S vaccination and SARS-CoV-2 variants. Study summary: Donor joined the COV1001 Ad26.COV2.S trial arm. The study gave Ad26.COV2.S intramuscularly, once or twice 56 days apart. Regarding the study as a whole: The authors reported substantial breadth in spike-specific CD8+ and CD4+ T cell responses after vaccination.

The CDR3 spans 15 residues. V was pared by 5 bases and J by 3 bases, with 7 bases of the junction left unmatched. The V gene's germline CDR1 is MNHEY and CDR2 SVGEGT. About this clone: Its target is not known.

Noted treatment: 19 received Ad26.COV2.S at low or high dose, single or two shots; five or six received placebo; per-sample allocation not given. Samples analyzed were those drawn on day 63 after the first vaccine or placebo injection. Repertoires were generated with immunoSEQ multiplex PCR, while TCRdb's copy carries only in-frame clones and drops some. In the table there are about 420,000 clones, over 75% of which are singletons. The rearrangement links TRBV6-2 or TRBV6-3 to TRBJ2-1, with TRBD2 matching over 7 bases. The receptor comes from a person between 18 and 59 years old who received the Ad26.COV2.S COVID-19 vaccine or a placebo. This specimen was peripheral blood, taken in a trial of Ad26.COV2.S vaccine versus placebo. The DNA of the CDR3 is TGTGCCAGCAGTAGGACTAGGGGCCGCTACAATGAGCAGTTCTTC. This sequence encodes CASSRTRGRYNEQFF.